The text below deals with one T cell receptor (beta chain). Antigen specificity is unknown. These data are taken from a study of monozygotic twins with inflammatory bowel disease. Overall study findings and caveats: Repertoire similarity did not differ between concordant and discordant twins, perhaps due to limited power.

Germline assignment: CDR1 SGHRS and CDR2 YFSETQ. The CDR3 sequence is 14 residues long. The unique tags termed UMIs, each holding a 6-nucleotide sample barcode, were added by means of template switching. Following a re-call of the 5' RACE reads, TCRdb has one entry per CDR3 protein and lacks DNA. The sample table sets out 150,000 to 200,000 distinct CDR3 sequences. J is TRBJ2-7 and V is TRBV5-1; the D gene TCRdb calls, TRBD1, cannot be checked with no DNA. The sequencing sample was made of blood. This TCR derives from a human donor with ulcerative colitis or Crohn's disease, or a healthy co-twin of an affected twin (not recorded which). The CDR3: CASSFDSWLYEQYF.